The clone carrying this T cell receptor (beta chain) was recorded once. Under the authors' procedure: Nucleated cell counts were estimated from reference gene primer amplification. Sequencing used immunoSEQ multiplex PCR; TCRdb keeps in-frame clones, though not all of them. V and J calls and clone size are as listed in that table; D and trimming were resolved from the DNA. This table has 130,000 or so clones, around 89% appearing once. These data come from a study of blood T cell repertoires in COVID-19. Study as a whole: COVID-19 samples from acute and convalescent phases originated in the United States, Italy and Spain. Nucleic acid was either cDNA or gDNA, and it came from T cells, B-cell-depleted T cells, or PBMCs.

V gave up 1 base and J gave up 1 base, with 7 bases separating them. The CDR3 has 14 amino acids. The germline CDR1 and CDR2 sequences are SGHNT and YENEEA. It was during active infection that Seattle patients were enrolled and then longitudinally followed. The J gene is TRBJ1-1, the V gene TRBV11-3; D perhaps matches TRBD1 (6 bases). The source is a man in his fifties or sixties with COVID-19, enrolled during active disease. The sample was peripheral blood. CDR3 protein: CASSLGRGNTEAFF. The CDR3 region has the DNA TGTGCCAGCAGCTTAGGCAGGGGGAACACTGAAGCTTTCTTT.